The 5 T cell receptor beta chains presented below share a single source sample, sequenced in a study of blood T cell repertoires in COVID-19. Sequencing was performed with immunoSEQ multiplex PCR; in TCRdb, only in-frame clones are kept and a portion is missing. The sample records hundreds of thousands of clones, 85% to 90% being singletons. Specimen: peripheral blood. The receptors shown here come from a man aged 18-30 years with COVID-19, enrolled during active disease.

The chain carries TRBV27 and TRBJ2-1; D is possibly TRBD2 (6 bases). V was shortened by 7 bases and J by 9 bases, with 22 bases between the two germline ends. Germline CDR1 MNHEY, CDR2 SMNVEV (reference sequence). The CDR3 is made up of 15 amino acids. The CDR3 coding sequence is TGTGCCAGCATGGACCGCCCGACTAGATTTCGTGAGCAGTTCTTC. Translated: CASMDRPTRFREQFF.

Details on this clone: Other DNA sequences in the sample encode the same CDR3. This sequence joins TRBV12-3 or TRBV12-4 and TRBJ2-5; no reliable D call. The CDR3 sequence is 13 residues long. The ends were cut back, 5 bases at V and 4 bases at J, with 11 bases in the middle. The CDR3 nucleotides read TGTGCCAGCAGTCTTGTAGCCGGAGAGACCCAGTACTTC. Its translation: CASSLVAGETQYF.

This sequence joins TRBV27 and TRBJ2-7; TRBD1 matches at 8 bases. The J segment lost 5 bases and the V segment lost 4 bases, leaving 4 bases of the junction unmatched. The CDR3 runs to 13 residues. Germline V gene sequence: CDR1 MNHEY, CDR2 SMNVEV (reference sequence). The DNA of the CDR3 is TGTGCCAGCAGTTGGACAGGGTCGAACGAGCAGTACTTC. Its protein is CASSWTGSNEQYF.

In its sample, this clone was seen a few times. The chain uses TRBV5-1 and TRBJ2-3; D remains ambiguous. The CDR3 extends over 14 amino acids. V was pared by 0 bases and J by 0 bases, with 5 bases between. CDR1 is SGHRS and CDR2 is YFSETQ in the germline V gene. CDR3 sequence reads: CASSLDRSTDTQYF. The CDR3 bases are TGCGCCAGCAGCTTGGACAGAAGCACAGATACGCAGTATTTT.

This chain connects TRBV6-5 to TRBJ2-7, with 9 bases matching TRBD1. This CDR3 is built from 14 residues. Per germline, CDR1 MNHEY and CDR2 SVGAGI. The junction had 6 bases not matched to a gene; V was cut back by 6 bases and J by 3 bases. In DNA form, the CDR3 reads TGTGCCAGCAGATTGGGACAGGGTGACTACGAGCAGTACTTC. This sequence encodes CASRLGQGDYEQYF.